This record covers a single T cell receptor beta chain. Its antigen is unknown. Using immunoSEQ multiplex PCR, the repertoire was profiled, and TCRdb retains in-frame clones only, with some absent. The data contain 140,000 or so clones, roughly 93% of them seen just once; the ten biggest clones take up about 1.9%. The CDR3 loop spans 16 amino acids. V dropped 1 base and J dropped 4 bases, with 16 bases sitting between them. Germline V gene data show CDR1 as SEHNR and CDR2 as FQNEAQ (reference sequence). This sample stems from a study of T cell responses to AZD1222 COVID-19 vaccine. Findings of the study overall: A mostly white British donor set with more females was recruited, and clonal diversity was possibly underestimated. Unmutated variant regions reportedly attract nearly half of all spike-specific TCRs. Regions 160-218 and 743-854 held dominance among vaccine-associated CD4 TCRs, which spanned spike. AZD1222 recipients seropositive at baseline numbered only six.

Sample: peripheral blood, taken 28 days after the second AZD1222 dose. This chain joins TRBV7-9 and TRBJ2-5; the D gene is possibly TRBD2 (6 bases). The clonotype comes from an adult who received the AZD1222 COVID-19 vaccine. The CDR3 region is CASSLDLRGFGETQYF. The CDR3 coding sequence is TGTGCCAGCAGCTTAGACCTTCGGGGGTTCGGAGAGACCCAGTACTTC.